This T cell receptor (beta chain) was recovered during a study of blood T cell repertoires in COVID-19. Germline V lookup: CDR1 MNHEY, CDR2 SVGAGI. V lost 7 bases, J lost 5 bases, and 4 bases stayed unmatched. This CDR3 region has 13 residues. Original data processing: Estimated nucleated cell counts came from reference gene primer amplification. TCRdb keeps only in-frame clones here, not all; method: immunoSEQ multiplex PCR. That table supplies the V and J calls and clone size; D and trimming were determined from the DNA. The sample lists roughly 68,000 clones, about nine tenths occurring once. The chain employs TRBV6-5 and TRBJ1-2; 10 bases line up with TRBD1. Sample: peripheral blood. The clonotype was recovered from a man between 45 and 60 years old with active COVID-19. The CDR3 sequence: CASNKDRGYGYTF. CDR3 bases: TGTGCCAGCAACAAGGACAGGGGGTATGGCTACACCTTC.